These T cell receptor beta chains were read from a single sample in a study of T cells after yellow fever vaccination. TCRdb recomputed calls from the 5' RACE reads with MiXCR, one row per CDR3 protein. The data contain about 400,000 distinct CDR3 sequences, 11% of them singletons. This specimen was PBMCs, taken on the day of the first yellow fever vaccination. These receptors were obtained from a young man who received the YFV17D yellow fever vaccine. The CDR3 runs from the conserved cysteine through the conserved F or W. A D gene is named only where the DNA matches it firmly. Only some rows state a clone size, as once, few, many or a class for expanded clones.

cdr3_length,d_call,j_call,v_call,clone_size,cdr3_aa,cdr3_nt
12,.,TRBJ1-6,TRBV15,many,CATSGVNSPLHF,TGTGCCACCAGTGGGGTTAATTCACCCCTCCACTTT
14,TRBD1,TRBJ1-2,TRBV19,few,CASRGQDINYGYTF,TGTGCCAGTAGGGGACAGGATATTAACTATGGCTACACCTTC
14,TRBD1,TRBJ1-5,TRBV6-2/TRBV6-3,few,CASSLARGHQPQHF,TGTGCCAGCAGTTTGGCCAGGGGGCATCAGCCCCAGCATTTT
14,.,TRBJ1-1,TRBV7-3,.,CASSLNPRDTEAFF,TGTGCCAGCAGCTTAAATCCCCGGGACACTGAAGCTTTCTTT
15,.,TRBJ1-4,TRBV7-9,.,CASSKEGFTNEKLFF,TGTGCCAGCAGCAAAGAAGGGTTCACTAATGAAAAACTGTTTTTT
15,.,TRBJ2-5,TRBV4-3,many,CASSSPRTVGETQYF,TGCGCCAGCAGCTCTCCAAGAACGGTTGGCGAGACCCAGTACTTC
16,TRBD2,TRBJ2-1,TRBV5-1,.,CASSFPSGNPFNEQFF,TGCGCCAGCAGCTTCCCTAGCGGGAACCCTTTCAATGAGCAGTTCTTC
13,.,TRBJ1-5,TRBV5-1,.,CASSLWEGQPQHF,TGCGCCAGCAGCTTGTGGGAAGGTCAGCCCCAGCATTTT
20,.,TRBJ2-6,TRBV12-3/TRBV12-4,many,CASSPIRRGLSNSGANVLTF,TGTGCCAGCAGCCCGATAAGGCGGGGCCTCTCTAACTCTGGGGCCAACGTCCTGACTTTC
15,.,TRBJ2-5,TRBV7-9,few,CASSQRTEEQETQYF,TGTGCCAGCAGCCAACGGACAGAAGAACAAGAGACCCAGTACTTC
16,.,TRBJ2-3,TRBV4-3,.,CASSPSRGGTADTQYF,TGCGCCAGCAGCCCCTCTCGAGGAGGGACGGCAGATACGCAGTATTTT
14,.,TRBJ2-1,TRBV7-2,.,CASSFRLVYNEQFF,TGTGCCAGCAGCTTTAGGCTAGTTTACAATGAGCAGTTCTTC
17,TRBD2,TRBJ2-4,TRBV5-1,few,CASSLRLAGSAKNIQYF,TGCGCCAGCAGCTTAAGGCTAGCGGGGTCCGCCAAAAACATTCAGTACTTC
17,.,TRBJ2-3,TRBV14,few,CASSQNSWLTDTDTQYF,TGTGCCAGCAGCCAAAATTCTTGGCTCACCGACACAGATACGCAGTATTTT
15,TRBD1,TRBJ2-5,TRBV9,few,CASSQADRGQETQYF,TGTGCCAGCAGCCAGGCGGACAGGGGCCAAGAGACCCAGTACTTC
17,TRBD2,TRBJ2-5,TRBV28,few,CASSFALAGGLAETQYF,TGTGCCAGCAGTTTTGCCCTAGCGGGGGGGTTGGCGGAGACCCAGTACTTC
16,TRBD2,TRBJ2-3,TRBV6-5,.,CASSYGLAGGPHTQYF,TGTGCCAGCAGTTACGGACTAGCGGGGGGGCCCCATACGCAGTATTTT
14,.,TRBJ1-5,TRBV4-3,few,CASSQGLSNQPQHF,TGCGCCAGCAGCCAAGGCCTCTCAAATCAGCCCCAGCATTTT
11,.,TRBJ2-5,TRBV18,few,CASTVQETQYF,TGTGCCAGCACGGTTCAAGAGACCCAGTACTTC
16,.,TRBJ2-1,TRBV28,few,CASSPMGPKGYNEQFF,TGTGCCAGCAGCCCAATGGGACCCAAGGGCTACAATGAGCAGTTCTTC
15,.,TRBJ1-5,TRBV6-1,few,CASRSARLGNQPQHF,TGTGCCAGCAGGAGCGCCCGCCTGGGCAATCAGCCCCAGCATTTT
14,.,TRBJ1-2,TRBV27,few,CASSSKTKGYGYTF,TGTGCCAGCAGTTCTAAGACCAAGGGGTATGGCTACACCTTC
14,.,TRBJ2-5,TRBV5-1,few,CASNQQGWEETQYF,TGCGCCAGCAACCAACAGGGTTGGGAAGAGACCCAGTACTTC
16,.,TRBJ2-3,TRBV5-6,.,CASSLERGWWTDTQYF,TGTGCCAGCAGCTTGGAACGGGGATGGTGGACAGATACGCAGTATTTT
16,TRBD2,TRBJ2-3,TRBV5-1,.,CASSPSGGAIADTQYF,TGCGCCAGCAGCCCTAGCGGGGGGGCGATTGCAGATACGCAGTATTTT
15,TRBD1,TRBJ2-7,TRBV5-1,.,CASSRPGTGVYEQYF,TGCGCCAGCAGCCGGCCGGGGACAGGAGTTTACGAGCAGTACTTC
17,TRBD1,TRBJ2-7,TRBV10-3,.,CAISRTTLRTGRREQYF,TGTGCCATCAGCCGAACTACCCTTAGGACAGGCCGGCGGGAGCAGTACTTC
12,.,TRBJ2-2,TRBV30,few,CAWSGGTGELFF,TGTGCCTGGAGTGGGGGGACCGGGGAGCTGTTTTTT
11,.,TRBJ2-2,TRBV6-5,.,CASRKAGELFF,TGTGCCAGCAGGAAGGCCGGGGAGCTGTTTTTT
16,.,TRBJ2-3,TRBV12-3/TRBV12-4,few,CASSSRVGGLTDTQYF,TGTGCCAGCAGCTCCAGGGTTGGGGGGCTCACAGATACGCAGTATTTT
14,.,TRBJ2-3,TRBV11-2,.,CASSYRERRDTQYF,TGTGCCAGCAGCTACAGGGAACGGAGAGATACGCAGTATTTT
11,.,TRBJ2-3,TRBV18,.,CASSSQDTQYF,TGTGCCAGCTCCTCCCAAGATACGCAGTATTTT
13,.,TRBJ2-7,TRBV12-3/TRBV12-4,many,CASSLQRRDEQYF,TGTGCCAGCAGTTTACAAAGGAGGGACGAGCAGTACTTC
13,.,TRBJ1-4,TRBV28,few,CASRGATNEKLFF,TGTGCCAGCCGAGGAGCAACTAATGAAAAACTGTTTTTT
13,.,TRBJ2-2,TRBV11-2,many,CASSLEVFGELFF,TGTGCCAGCAGCTTAGAGGTTTTCGGGGAGCTGTTTTTT
13,TRBD2,TRBJ2-2,TRBV27,few,CASSGLYAGELFF,TGTGCCAGTTCGGGACTATATGCCGGGGAGCTGTTTTTT